The 32 T cell receptor beta chains given below trace back to one sample, sequenced in a study of cytomegalovirus exposure and HLA in healthy donors. The PCR contained 60 Vbeta and 13 Jbeta primers. Libraries were prepared by immunoSEQ multiplex PCR; TCRdb keeps only in-frame clonotypes and omits some of them. The profile shows over 150,000 clones, about two thirds of them singletons. Input material: PBMCs. Source of these receptors: a woman aged 18-30 years in good health and CMV-seropositive.

Concerning this clone itself: A read error may produce the germline difference seen at one junction end. This chain joins TRBV7-9 and TRBJ1-1; possible D gene TRBD1, 5 bases. This CDR3 is 13 amino acids long. Looked up from germline, CDR1 is SEHNR and CDR2 is FQNEAQ (reference sequence). CDR3 amino acids: CSSSRQINTEAFF. The CDR3 region has the DNA TGTTCCAGCAGCCGACAGATAAACACTGAAGCTTTCTTT.

V gene TRBV23-1 combines with J gene TRBJ2-7; 7 bases are a match to TRBD2. TRBV23-1 carries the ORF label, with uncertain function. V lost 3 bases to trimming and J lost 6 bases; unmatched junction nucleotides: 17. The CDR3 length is 17 residues. CDR3 in amino acids: CASSHPRFRYPGGEQYF. CDR3 coding DNA: TGCGCCAGCAGTCACCCTCGCTTCCGCTACCCGGGAGGCGAGCAGTACTTC.

V gene TRBV5-8 combines with J gene TRBJ1-6; no clear D gene. The germline V and J ends were trimmed by 0 bases and 3 bases, with 13 bases remaining between them. This CDR3 spans 17 amino acids. Germline CDR1 SGHTS, CDR2 YDEGEE. The CDR3 DNA is TGTGCCAGCAGCTTGGGACGAGGAGGGAACTATAATTCACCCCTCCACTTT. It encodes CASSLGRGGNYNSPLHF.

The chain employs TRBV28 and TRBJ2-3; TRBD1 might be the D (6 bases). Germline values: CDR1 MDHEN, CDR2 SYDVKM. With 9 bases removed from V and 4 bases from J, the gap between germline ends came to 14 bases. The CDR3 length is 13 residues. CDR3 loop: CASGTINADTQYF. DNA for the CDR3: TGTGCCAGTGGGACAATAAACGCAGATACGCAGTATTTT.

This rearrangement joins TRBV27 to TRBJ2-1; D is unresolved. Germline V gives CDR1 MNHEY, CDR2 SMNVEV (reference sequence). V lost 7 bases to trimming and J lost 8 bases, with 18 bases between them. This CDR3 region has 14 residues. As DNA, the CDR3 is TGTGCCAGCAAGGATCGCGGATTTGGTTATGAGCAGTTCTTC. Protein: CASKDRGFGYEQFF.

The V gene is TRBV19, the J gene TRBJ2-2, with 8 bases that match TRBD1. V trimming: 5 bases; J trimming: 7 bases; junction bases outside the gene matches: 9. This CDR3 is 15 amino acids long. Looked up from germline, CDR1 is LNHDA and CDR2 is SQIVND (reference sequence). As DNA, the CDR3 is TGTGCCAGTAGTGCTCCGGGGACAGGTAGCGGGGAGCTGTTTTTT. Its translation: CASSAPGTGSGELFF.

The rearrangement uses TRBV6-6 and TRBJ2-7, with 12 bases matching TRBD2. The V segment lost 5 bases and the J segment 5 bases; nucleotides outside the gene matches: 1. The CDR3 spans 13 residues. The germline gives CDR1 MNHNY, CDR2 SVGAGI (reference sequence). CDR3 DNA: TGTGCCAGCAGTCTAGCGGGAGGGAACGAGCAGTACTTC. Its translation: CASSLAGGNEQYF.

This chain connects TRBV6-5 to TRBJ2-3; D call uncertain. CDR1 MNHEY and CDR2 SVGAGI come from the germline V gene. CDR3 length equals 13 residues. The V end was cut by 7 bases, the J end by 2 bases, with 10 bases between. The chain's CDR3 is CASKFGHTDTQYF. In DNA, the CDR3 is TGTGCCAGCAAATTCGGTCACACAGATACGCAGTATTTT.

The chain uses TRBV11-1 and TRBJ2-2, with D possibly being TRBD1 (5 bases). The germline gives CDR1 SGHAT, CDR2 FQDESV (reference sequence). The V end was cut by 2 bases, the J end by 6 bases, with 13 bases between. The CDR3 length is 15 residues. In DNA, the CDR3 is TGTGCCAGCAGCTTAAAGGAAAGGGGCGCCGGGGAGCTGTTTTTT. Protein sequence: CASSLKERGAGELFF.

The genes are TRBV6-4 and TRBJ2-2; perhaps TRBD2 as D (6 bases). Germline lookup yields CDR1 MRHNA and CDR2 SNTAGT. Trimming pared 1 base from V and 1 base from J, leaving 7 bases between. The CDR3 consists of 15 residues. The CDR3 loop reads CASSDFGGNTGELFF. The CDR3 DNA is TGTGCCAGCAGTGACTTCGGGGGGAACACCGGGGAGCTGTTTTTT.

The DNA for the CDR3 is TGTGCCTGGACTCGGACAGGAGGGATTGGCTACACCTTC. Amino acids: CAWTRTGGIGYTF. The chain is built from TRBV30 and TRBJ1-2, with 7 bases lining up with TRBD1. CDR3 length: 13 residues. Germline CDR1 is GTSNPN and CDR2 is SVGIG (reference sequence). Unmatched junction bases numbered 9, after V lost 4 bases and J lost 7 bases. Combining the CDR3 with reference TRBV30 and TRBJ1-2 gives the whole variable domain SQTIHQWPATLVQPVGSPLSLECTVEGTSNPNLYWYRQAAGRGLQLLFYSVGIGQISSEVPQNLSASRPQDRQFILSSKKLLLSDSGFYLCAWTRTGGIGYTFGSGTRLTVV.

Here the CDR3 DNA reads TGTGCCAGCAGTGAACGTGAAGCGGGGGGGCCTGATGAGCAGTTCTTC. Translated, it gives CASSEREAGGPDEQFF. The chain has TRBV6-1 and TRBJ2-1, with 10 nucleotides matching TRBD2. This CDR3 spans 16 amino acids. J gave up 8 bases and V 2 bases, and 9 bases lay outside the gene matches. The germline V gene encodes CDR1 MNHNS and CDR2 SASEGT.

CDR3 protein: CASAGGQHTGELFF. CDR3 nucleotide sequence: TGTGCCAGCGCGGGGGGTCAGCACACCGGGGAGCTGTTTTTT. The V and J genes are TRBV7-3 and TRBJ2-2; TRBD2 agrees at 8 bases. Germline V lookup: CDR1 SGHTA, CDR2 FQGTGA. Trimming removed 8 bases from V and 3 bases from J; junction bases left unmatched: 5. The CDR3 loop spans 14 amino acids.

The sample holds one count of this clone. The CDR3 region is CASSSPPGVAAYEQYF. CDR3 DNA sequence: TGCGCCAGCAGCTCTCCACCAGGGGTGGCGGCCTACGAGCAGTACTTC. The V gene is TRBV5-1, the J gene TRBJ2-7; possible D gene TRBD1, 6 bases. The CDR3 is made up of 16 amino acids. CDR1 and CDR2 (germline): SGHRS, YFSETQ. V lost 3 bases to trimming and J lost 2 bases, with 18 bases between them.

V and J are TRBV5-1 and TRBJ2-5; a weak D match, TRBD1 (6 bases). The V gene's germline CDR1 is SGHRS and CDR2 YFSETQ. This CDR3 has 17 residues. V shed 1 base and J shed 4 bases, with 20 bases lying between them. The CDR3 coding sequence is TGCGCCAGCAGCTTGTCCCTGGGGGCTAGCCCCCGAGAGACCCAGTACTTC. Its translation: CASSLSLGASPRETQYF.

The rearrangement joins TRBV29-1 to TRBJ2-7; possible D gene TRBD1, 5 bases. From germline, CDR1 is SQVTM and CDR2 ANQGSEA. This CDR3 is 13 amino acids long. V lost 4 bases to trimming and J lost 2 bases, with 12 bases between them. Here the CDR3 DNA reads TGCAGCGTTGTACGCGACAGTACCTACGAGCAGTACTTC. This codes for CSVVRDSTYEQYF.

This clone was seen a few times. The V gene is TRBV6-1, the J gene TRBJ1-4; TRBD1 aligns across 8 bases. The germline V gene has CDR1 MNHNS and CDR2 SASEGT. The junction had 12 bases not matched to a gene; V was cut back by 9 bases and J by 6 bases. This CDR3 spans 15 amino acids. CDR3 residues: CASARPRGQDEKLFF. The CDR3 nucleotides are TGTGCCAGTGCCCGACCCAGGGGGCAAGATGAAAAACTGTTTTTT.

This sequence joins TRBV25-1 and TRBJ1-1, with TRBD1 matching 7 bases. Germline assignment: CDR1 MGHDK and CDR2 SYGVNS. J gave up 2 bases and V 6 bases, and 9 bases lay outside the gene matches. CDR3 length: 15 amino acids. CDR3 protein: CASRSKGAANTEAFF. The CDR3 DNA sequence: TGTGCCAGCAGAAGCAAGGGGGCGGCAAACACTGAAGCTTTCTTT.

Only a few counts were recorded for this clone. One junction end does not reproduce the germline sequence, and a read error may be involved. The V gene is TRBV30, the J gene TRBJ2-7; TRBD1 agrees at 10 bases. Germline CDR1 is GTSNPN and CDR2 is SVGIG (reference sequence). The CDR3 spans 11 residues. This chain's CDR3 is CAWSVGQGLQF. Here the CDR3 DNA reads TGTGCCTGGAGTGTGGGACAGGGGTTACAATTC.

This chain links TRBV30 with TRBJ2-5, with 7 positions matching TRBD1. The DNA end is more similar to TRBJ2-7, so the J call may be wrong. CDR1 is GTSNPN, CDR2 SVGIG, per germline (reference sequence). The CDR3 sequence is 13 residues long. The CDR3 DNA follows: TGTGCCTGGAGAAGGACAGGTCCCTACGAGCAGTACTTC. This sequence encodes CAWRRTGPYEQYF.

The rearrangement links TRBV15 to TRBJ1-4; 7 positions agree with TRBD1. The trim removed 3 bases at V and 7 bases at J, leaving 5 bases unmatched. The CDR3 covers 14 residues. CDR1 and CDR2 (germline): LNHNV, YYDKDF (reference sequence). The CDR3 reads CATSRGWTGEKLFF. The CDR3 DNA reads TGTGCCACCAGCAGGGGCTGGACAGGTGAAAAACTGTTTTTT.

The chain links TRBV10-1 to TRBJ2-7; D is perhaps TRBD1 (6 bases). Trimming took off 1 base at V and 6 bases at J, with 13 bases between the two ends. The CDR3 contains 14 residues. In germline, CDR1 is WNHNN, CDR2 SYGVQD (reference sequence). The CDR3 sequence: CASSELRVGGEQYF. CDR3 in DNA: TGCGCCAGCAGTGAGTTGCGGGTAGGGGGCGAGCAGTACTTC.

This clone was detected a few times. V and J are TRBV6-5 and TRBJ2-5; D gene unclear. The J call may be in error: the DNA end matches TRBJ2-7 better. CDR1 MNHEY and CDR2 SVGAGI come from the germline V gene. This CDR3 spans 16 amino acids. The CDR3 is CASSYSAQATLYEQYF. The CDR3 nucleotides are TGTGCCAGCAGTTACTCGGCGCAGGCGACCCTCTACGAGCAGTACTTC.

Only a few counts were recorded for this clone. The V and J genes are TRBV7-8 and TRBJ1-1; D is unresolved. There are 14 residues in the CDR3. Germline V gene lookup returns CDR1 SGHVS and CDR2 FQNEAQ. The V end was cut by 3 bases, the J end by 2 bases, with 10 bases between. DNA of the CDR3: TGTGCCAGCAGCTTCGAGTTTTCAAACACTGAAGCTTTCTTT. Its protein is CASSFEFSNTEAFF.

The J gene is TRBJ2-1, the V gene TRBV6-1, with 8 positions matching TRBD1. The CDR3 has 13 amino acids. After removal of 8 bases from V and 7 bases from J, the junction contained 7 bases not matched to a gene. CDR1 and CDR2 from the germline V gene are MNHNS and SASEGT. The CDR3 here is CASQDRARNEQFF. CDR3 in DNA: TGTGCCAGCCAGGACAGGGCTCGTAATGAGCAGTTCTTC.

V gene TRBV11-2 combines with J gene TRBJ1-2; TRBD1 is a possible D gene (5 bases). The CDR3 has 14 amino acids. The V gene lost 5 bases and the J gene lost 2 bases, with 12 bases spanning the gap. Germline CDR1 reads SGHAT; CDR2 reads FQNNGV. The CDR3 DNA reads TGTGCCAGCAGCCCTAACACAGGCAACTATGGCTACACCTTC. Translated: CASSPNTGNYGYTF.

This clone was counted a single time. The chain is built from TRBV5-1 and TRBJ1-1; 7 bases line up with TRBD1. The CDR3 totals 16 residues. The V gene's germline CDR1 is SGHRS and CDR2 YFSETQ. Trimming removed 4 bases from V and 0 bases from J; junction bases left unmatched: 9. CDR3: CASSITGVEVNTEAFF. The CDR3, as DNA: TGCGCCAGCAGCATAACAGGGGTTGAGGTGAACACTGAAGCTTTCTTT.

The rearrangement joins TRBV4-2 to TRBJ2-5, with a weak D call TRBD2 (6 bases). CDR1 LGHNA and CDR2 YNFKEQ come from the germline V gene. The CDR3 runs 15 residues. The V gene lost 3 bases and the J gene lost 4 bases, with 15 bases spanning the gap. CDR3 nucleotides: TGTGCCAGCAGCCACTTATTTCCCGGGGGAGAGACCCAGTACTTC. Its translation is CASSHLFPGGETQYF.

This sequence joins TRBV6-1 and TRBJ2-7; a weak D match, TRBD2 (5 bases). The germline CDR1 and CDR2 sequences are MNHNS and SASEGT. The CDR3 loop spans 12 amino acids. V lost 2 bases and J 7 bases, leaving 9 bases between the germline ends. The CDR3 here is CASSENGGEQYF. The CDR3 nucleotides read TGTGCCAGCAGTGAAAATGGAGGAGAGCAGTACTTC.

This chain joins TRBV5-4 and TRBJ1-3; 7 bases match TRBD1. CDR3 length: 15 amino acids. CDR1 is SGHNT, CDR2 YYREEE, per germline (reference sequence). Trimming cost V 2 bases and J 0 bases; bases outside gene matches: 2. CDR3 loop: CASSLQGSSGNTIYF. In DNA form, the CDR3 reads TGTGCCAGCAGCTTACAGGGGAGCTCTGGAAACACCATATATTTT.

The chain is built from TRBV7-9 and TRBJ1-4; 8 nucleotides align to TRBD1. Germline CDR1 SEHNR, CDR2 FQNEAQ (reference sequence). The V segment lost 5 bases and the J segment 8 bases; nucleotides outside the gene matches: 7. This CDR3 spans 14 amino acids. CDR3 bases: TGTGCCAGCAGCAAAGGACAGGGTGGAGAAAAACTGTTTTTT. It is translated as CASSKGQGGEKLFF.

The chain recombines TRBV18 with TRBJ1-1; D unclear. Trimming removed 2 bases at V and 5 bases at J, with 18 bases between. In germline, CDR1 is KGHSH, CDR2 LQKENI. The CDR3 sequence is 16 residues long. The CDR3 spells CASSPDYQRALTEAFF. The CDR3 DNA reads TGTGCCAGCTCACCAGATTATCAGAGGGCCTTGACTGAAGCTTTCTTT.